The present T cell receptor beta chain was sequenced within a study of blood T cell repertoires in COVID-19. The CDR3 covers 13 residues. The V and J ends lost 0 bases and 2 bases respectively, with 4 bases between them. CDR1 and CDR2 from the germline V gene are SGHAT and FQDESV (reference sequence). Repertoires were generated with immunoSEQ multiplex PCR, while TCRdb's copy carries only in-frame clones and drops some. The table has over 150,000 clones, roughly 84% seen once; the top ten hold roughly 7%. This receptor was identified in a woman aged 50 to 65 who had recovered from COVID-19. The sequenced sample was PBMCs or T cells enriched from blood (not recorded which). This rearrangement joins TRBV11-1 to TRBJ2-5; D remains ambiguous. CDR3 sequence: CASSLAHQETQYF. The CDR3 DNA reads TGTGCCAGCAGCTTAGCCCATCAAGAGACCCAGTACTTC.